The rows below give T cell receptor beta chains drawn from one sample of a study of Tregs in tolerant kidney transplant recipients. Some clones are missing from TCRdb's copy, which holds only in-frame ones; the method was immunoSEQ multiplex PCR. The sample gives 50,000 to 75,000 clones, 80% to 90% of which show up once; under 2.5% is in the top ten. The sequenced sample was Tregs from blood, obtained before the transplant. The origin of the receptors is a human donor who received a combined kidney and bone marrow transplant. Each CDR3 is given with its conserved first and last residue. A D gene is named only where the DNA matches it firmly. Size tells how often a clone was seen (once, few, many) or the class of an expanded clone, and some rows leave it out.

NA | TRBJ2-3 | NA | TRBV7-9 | TGTGCCAGCAGCTCCATCTTGTCGGGCCCCCAGACAGATACGCAGTATTTT | CASSSILSGPQTDTQYF
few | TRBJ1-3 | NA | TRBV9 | TGTGCCAGCAGCGTAGGTCCCGGTTTCTCTGGAAACACCATATATTTT | CASSVGPGFSGNTIYF
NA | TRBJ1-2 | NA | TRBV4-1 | TGCGCCAGCAGCCAAGATAACTATGGCTACACCTTC | CASSQDNYGYTF
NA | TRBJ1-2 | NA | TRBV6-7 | TGTGCCAGCAGTTACTTCCGCTTCCACAGGCCCACTAACTATGGCTACACCTTC | CASSYFRFHRPTNYGYTF
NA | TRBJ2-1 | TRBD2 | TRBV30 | TGTGCCTGGAACCAAGGACTAGCGGGAGGGTGGGTACCCTACAATGAGCAGTTCTTC | CAWNQGLAGGWVPYNEQFF
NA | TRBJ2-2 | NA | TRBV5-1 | TGCGCCAGCAGCGGGCAGGGTGACACCGGGGAGCTGTTTTTT | CASSGQGDTGELFF
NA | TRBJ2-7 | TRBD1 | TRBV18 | TGTGCCAGCTCACCGTCCCGGGACAGGGGGTTCCACGAGCAGTACTTC | CASSPSRDRGFHEQYF
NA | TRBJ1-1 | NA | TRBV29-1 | TGCAGCGTTGACGTATATGCGGGGGACACTGAAGCTTTCTTT | CSVDVYAGDTEAFF
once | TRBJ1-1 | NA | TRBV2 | TGTGCCAGCACCGGGAGAACTCCACTTGAAGCTTTCTTT | CASTGRTPLEAFF
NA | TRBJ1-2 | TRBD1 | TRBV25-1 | TGTGCCAGCAGAACCACAGGGGGCGGCTATGGCTACACCTTC | CASRTTGGGYGYTF
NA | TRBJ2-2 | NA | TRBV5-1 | TGCGCCAGCAGCTTGGGAGGGTCCGGGGAGCTGTTTTTT | CASSLGGSGELFF
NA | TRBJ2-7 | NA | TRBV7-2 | TGTGCCAGCAGCTCCCACGGGGCGTTAGACTACGAGCAGTACTTC | CASSSHGALDYEQYF
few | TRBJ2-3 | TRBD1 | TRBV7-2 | TGTGCCAGCAGCTCTAGGACAGGCGTGGGGCGCACAGATACGCAGTATTTT | CASSSRTGVGRTDTQYF
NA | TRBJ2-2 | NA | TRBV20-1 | TGCAGTGCCATAGGGGCCGGGGAGCTGTTTTTT | CSAIGAGELFF
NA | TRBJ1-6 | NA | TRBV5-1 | TGCGCCAGCAGCCAATCTAGGCTCGGGTCACCCCTCCACTTT | CASSQSRLGSPLHF
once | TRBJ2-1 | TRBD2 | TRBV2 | TGTGCCAGCAGGCGACTAGCGGGACCCATCAATGAGCAGTTCTTC | CASRRLAGPINEQFF
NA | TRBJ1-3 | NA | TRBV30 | TGTGGCGGGGCTGGTGGAAACACCATATATTTT | CGGAGGNTIYF
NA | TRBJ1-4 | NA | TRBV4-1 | TGCGCCAGCAGAGCCGTTTTGACTAATGAAAAACTGTTTTTT | CASRAVLTNEKLFF
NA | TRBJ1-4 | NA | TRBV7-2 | TGTGCCAGCAGCTTGAGTGACTCCCGGAATGAAAAACTGTTTTTT | CASSLSDSRNEKLFF
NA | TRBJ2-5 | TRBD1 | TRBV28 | TGTGCCAGCAGTTCGTCTCGGACAGGGGGCGTGAAGACCCAGTACTTC | CASSSSRTGGVKTQYF
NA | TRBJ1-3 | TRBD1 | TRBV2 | TGTGCCAGCAGTCAACCTTGGGGGGACAGGGACTCTGGAAACACCATATATTTT | CASSQPWGDRDSGNTIYF
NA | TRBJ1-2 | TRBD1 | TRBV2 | TGTGCCAGCAGTTTCGGGACAGGGGCTTCAGCTAACTATGGCTACACCTTC | CASSFGTGASANYGYTF
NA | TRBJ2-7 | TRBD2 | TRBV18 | TGTGCCAGCTCACCCAGCGGGGGGTTCCTCGAGCAGTACTTC | CASSPSGGFLEQYF
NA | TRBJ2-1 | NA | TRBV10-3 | TGTGCCATCAGTGGAGGGGGCGCGGGGTCCGAGCAGTTCTTC | CAISGGGAGSEQFF
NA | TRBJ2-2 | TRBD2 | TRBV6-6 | TGTGCCAGCAGGAGAGGACTAGCTGTGAACACCGGGGAGCTGTTTTTT | CASRRGLAVNTGELFF
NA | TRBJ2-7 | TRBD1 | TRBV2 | TGTGCCACCCGGGACAGGGGCTACGAGCAGTACTTC | CATRDRGYEQYF
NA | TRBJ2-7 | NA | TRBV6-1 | TGTGCCAGCAGTGGACTAGGACAATCCTACGGGCAGTACTTC | CASSGLGQSYGQYF
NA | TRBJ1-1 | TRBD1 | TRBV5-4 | TGTGCCAGCAGCCCGACAGGGGGGAACACTGAAGCTTTCTTT | CASSPTGGNTEAFF
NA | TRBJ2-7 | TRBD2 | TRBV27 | TGTGCCAGCAGGGGACTAGCGTCAACCTACGAGCAGTACTTC | CASRGLASTYEQYF
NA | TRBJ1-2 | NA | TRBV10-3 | TGTGCCATCGGAGGTCAGGGCTATGGCTACACCTTC | CAIGGQGYGYTF
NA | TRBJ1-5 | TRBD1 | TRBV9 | TGTGCCAGCAGCGTAGCTTGGGACAGCTATAGCAATCAGCCCCAGCATTTT | CASSVAWDSYSNQPQHF
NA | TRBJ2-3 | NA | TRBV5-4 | TGTGCCAGCAGCCAAACGGGGGCTAGCACAGATACGCAGTATTTT | CASSQTGASTDTQYF
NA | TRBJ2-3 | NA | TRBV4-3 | TGCGCCAGCAGCCGAGCTGATACGCAGTATTTT | CASSRADTQYF
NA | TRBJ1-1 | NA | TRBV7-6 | TGTGCCAGCAGCTTAGGGCAGGGCAGCACTGAAGCTTTCTTT | CASSLGQGSTEAFF
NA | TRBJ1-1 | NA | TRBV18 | TGTGCCAGCTCACCCCGGGACAAGAACACTGAAGCTTTCTTT | CASSPRDKNTEAFF
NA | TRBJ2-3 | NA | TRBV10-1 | TGCGCCAGCAGTGATTCGTCAGGGGCCAGGGATACGCAGTATTTT | CASSDSSGARDTQYF
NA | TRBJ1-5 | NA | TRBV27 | TGTGCCAGCAGCAGGAAAGGGGGGGTTAGCAATCAGCCCCAGCATTTT | CASSRKGGVSNQPQHF
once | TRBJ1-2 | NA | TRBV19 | TGTGCCAGTAGTAGGGGGCGGACCCCCAACTATGGCTACACCTTC | CASSRGRTPNYGYTF
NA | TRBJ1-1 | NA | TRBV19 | TGTGCCAGTTCGGACCGGCCCAACACTGAAGCTTTCTTT | CASSDRPNTEAFF
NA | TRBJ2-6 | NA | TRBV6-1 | TGTGCCAGCAGTGAGACTGATTGGTCTGGGGCCAACGTCCTGACTTTC | CASSETDWSGANVLTF
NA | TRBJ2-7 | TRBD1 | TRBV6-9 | TGTGCCAGCAGTTCCCGGGACAGAGTCTACGAGCAGTACTTC | CASSSRDRVYEQYF
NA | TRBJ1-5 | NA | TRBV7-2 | TGTGCCAGCAGCTTAGAGGCCAATCAGCCCCAGCATTTT | CASSLEANQPQHF